A selection of T cell receptor beta chains follows, all from one sample in a study of cytomegalovirus exposure and HLA in healthy donors. Assay used: immunoSEQ multiplex PCR; TCRdb lists only in-frame clones, some missing. The repertoire includes roughly 130,000 clones, around 66% of them detected once, and more than 1.5% sits in the top ten. Sequences were obtained from PBMCs. These receptors came from a man between 18 and 35 years old in good health and CMV-seronegative. The CDR3 runs from the conserved cysteine through the conserved F or W. The D gene is left open where the match is weak. A row's size may be missing; if present it is once, few, many or a size class.

v_gene,j_gene,d_gene,abundance,CDR3aa,CDR3nt
TRBV30,TRBJ2-7,TRBD1,-,CAWDRVNEQYF,TGTGCCTGGGACAGGGTGAACGAGCAGTACTTC
TRBV11-2,TRBJ1-1,TRBD1,few,CASSSVGVGRGRTEAFF,TGTGCCAGCAGCTCGGTTGGGGTGGGCAGGGGGCGTACTGAAGCTTTCTTT
TRBV28,TRBJ1-1,-,-,CASSYREREAFF,TGTGCCAGCAGTTACAGGGAGAGGGAAGCTTTCTTT
TRBV6-1,TRBJ2-7,-,-,CASSEGSSAGEQYF,TGTGCCAGCAGTGAAGGATCTAGCGCTGGCGAGCAGTACTTC
TRBV9,TRBJ1-1,TRBD1,-,CASSFRTGEAFF,TGTGCCAGCAGCTTCAGGACAGGGGAAGCTTTCTTT
TRBV5-8,TRBJ2-5,TRBD2,-,CASSLAGGAIQETQYF,TGTGCCAGCAGCTTGGCGGGGGGGGCCATACAGGAGACCCAGTACTTC
TRBV7-9,TRBJ1-1,TRBD1,-,CASSELGTGSSEAFF,TGTGCCAGCAGCGAGTTGGGGACAGGGTCGTCTGAAGCTTTCTTT
TRBV7-2,TRBJ1-2,TRBD1,few,CASTRGFRDRGYGYTF,TGTGCCAGCACCCGGGGGTTCCGGGACAGGGGTTATGGCTACACCTTC
TRBV7-9,TRBJ1-2,-,-,CASSSRAGLSVNYGYTF,TGTGCCAGCAGCTCGAGGGCCGGCTTGTCGGTTAACTATGGCTACACCTTC
TRBV5-5,TRBJ2-5,-,few,CASSFPVTLETQYF,TGTGCCAGCAGCTTCCCGGTGACATTGGAGACCCAGTACTTC
TRBV7-9,TRBJ2-3,-,-,CASSYTREVGTDTQYF,TGTGCCAGCAGCTACACGAGGGAGGTGGGCACAGATACGCAGTATTTT
TRBV18,TRBJ1-1,-,once,CASSPGGNEAFF,TGTGCCAGCTCACCTGGCGGTAACGAAGCTTTCTTT
TRBV6-1,TRBJ2-4,TRBD1,-,CASRRGQDRDIQYF,TGTGCCAGCAGGAGAGGACAGGACCGGGACATTCAGTACTTC
TRBV14,TRBJ1-2,-,once,CASSVVAMTYGYTF,TGTGCCAGCAGCGTGGTAGCAATGACCTATGGCTACACCTTC
TRBV5-1,TRBJ1-1,TRBD1,few,CASSPQLQGAGVRNTEAFF,TGCGCCAGCAGCCCCCAACTACAGGGGGCAGGCGTAAGGAACACTGAAGCTTTCTTT
TRBV7-3,TRBJ2-1,-,-,CASRAGGSYNEQFF,TGTGCCAGCAGGGCCGGAGGCTCCTACAATGAGCAGTTCTTC
TRBV6-4,TRBJ2-3,TRBD1,-,CASSPSGGSSDTQYF,TGTGCCAGCAGCCCATCAGGGGGCAGCTCGGATACGCAGTATTTT
TRBV7-6,TRBJ2-3,-,-,CASSTGGGLTDTQYF,TGTGCCAGCAGCACGGGGGGCGGGCTCACAGATACGCAGTATTTT
TRBV4-3,TRBJ2-3,TRBD2,-,CASSRQPTGGGTRTDTQYF,TGCGCCAGCAGCCGCCAACCCACCGGGGGAGGGACCCGCACAGATACGCAGTATTTT
TRBV12-5,TRBJ2-5,TRBD2,-,CASGLGLAGGGETQYF,TGTGCTAGTGGACTTGGACTAGCGGGAGGTGGAGAGACCCAGTACTTC
TRBV28,TRBJ2-1,TRBD2,-,CASNQLAGVGNEQFF,TGTGCCAGCAACCAGCTAGCGGGAGTAGGAAATGAGCAGTTCTTC
TRBV19,TRBJ2-3,-,-,CASAGIRDLPTDTQYF,TGTGCCAGTGCGGGGATCCGGGACCTCCCCACAGATACGCAGTATTTT